The present T cell receptor (beta chain) was sequenced within a study of cytomegalovirus exposure and HLA in healthy donors. General observations from the study: Later analysis identified a missense DCLRE1C variant that was linked to TCR beta V- and J-gene trimming.

As to this clone: The antigen is not known.

The germline gives CDR1 SGHAT, CDR2 FQNNGV. V lost 4 bases and J lost 4, with 16 bases in between. This CDR3 has 15 amino acids. PCR was performed using 60 Vbeta and 13 Jbeta primers. The protocol was immunoSEQ multiplex PCR, while the TCRdb copy is restricted to in-frame clones and leaves out a portion. The repertoire has 150,000 to 200,000 clones, roughly 70% of them found once; the top ten carry approximately 1.6%. The clonotype comes from a girl aged 5-17 years in good health and CMV-seronegative. The sequenced sample consisted of PBMCs. The chain couples TRBV11-2 to TRBJ1-1, with D possibly being TRBD1 (5 bases). The DNA of the CDR3 is TGTGCCAGCAGCTCTATCAGGGCCCCGGGCACTGAAGCTTTCTTT. Translated, it gives CASSSIRAPGTEAFF.